The source of this T cell receptor beta chain is a study of cytomegalovirus exposure and HLA in healthy donors. The PCR employed 60 Vbeta primers together with 13 Jbeta primers. Profiling relied on immunoSEQ multiplex PCR, and the TCRdb table lists in-frame clones only, not all of them. This sample carries roughly 120,000 clones, 75% to 85% of them seen once, and the ten largest clones take 2.5% to 3.5%. Trimming cost V 7 bases and J 0 bases, with 9 bases left between them. The CDR3 consists of 14 residues. From germline, CDR1 is LNHDA and CDR2 SQIVND (reference sequence). The V and J genes are TRBV19 and TRBJ2-2; D may be TRBD1 (6 bases). The source material was PBMCs. The sequence came from a woman aged 18-29 years in good health and CMV-seropositive. The CDR3 region has the DNA TGTGCCAGTACTGGGACACCGAACACCGGGGAGCTGTTTTTT. This translates into CASTGTPNTGELFF.